This T cell receptor (beta chain) appears in the sequencing data of a study of T cell repertoires in cytomegalovirus infection. V was pared by 2 bases and J by 3 bases, with 4 bases between. CDR3 length equals 12 residues. Germline assignment: CDR1 MDHEN and CDR2 SYDVKM. In regard to this clonotype: As yet, its antigen is unknown.

Findings and caveats of the study: HLA-C-restricted CMV clonotypes gave the most frequent clonotype in two of eight donors.

One entry per CDR3 protein, called by TCRdb with MiXCR from the reads. This table holds 200,000 to 250,000 distinct CDR3 sequences, 22% found once. This sequence originates from a human donor in good health (CMV status not recorded). Some clones in this sample may be carry-over from other donors' samples. What was sequenced was CD8+ T cells from PBMCs. The chain uses TRBV28 and TRBJ2-5, with D unclear. The CDR3: CASSLQKETQYF. DNA of the CDR3: TGTGCCAGCAGTTTACAGAAAGAGACCCAGTACTTC.